This TCR beta chain is drawn from a study of vaccination and CD4 T cells after COVID-19 (dated by TCRdb to 2021 to 2024). With respect to the entire study: Six males and four females were included in the convalescent cohort, with two Hispanic individuals, seven Caucasians, two Asians and one multiracial person represented. Each participant got two doses of either the Pfizer-BioNTech BNT162b2 vaccine (n=8) or the Moderna mRNA-1273 vaccine (n=2). Post-COVID blood samples from convalescent patients were collected a median of about 110 days after diagnosis, with a range of roughly 35 to 180 days. Post-vaccine blood samples were taken a median of about 77 days after the second vaccine dose, with a range of about 14 to 241 days. For stimulating the cultures, overlapping spike peptide pools were used, derived from SARS-CoV-2 as well as from the common cold coronaviruses HCoV-NL63, HCoV-OC43 and HCoV-229E. In control cultures, a CEFX viral epitope pool was used as positive control, an HIV-1 Nef peptide pool was used as negative control, or no peptide was added. In around ten COVID-19 convalescent patients and a handful of infection-naive healthy vaccine recipients, the spike-specific CD4+ TCR repertoire before mRNA vaccination was compared with the repertoire after mRNA vaccination. An earlier paper using these donors assessed, at the TCR clonotype level, memory CD4+ T cell crossreactivity between SARS-CoV-2 and common cold coronavirus spike proteins. The paper as a whole reports these results and caveats: The median count of SARS-CoV-2-reactive clonotypes went up from some 23 after infection to a few dozen after vaccination, although the change was not significant. Among convalescent patients, a median about 90% of the SARS-CoV-2-reactive clones seen after vaccination appeared only after vaccination, which suggests priming specific to the vaccine. The number of convalescent patients in the study was relatively small, and the study did not examine early timepoints following natural infection. In convalescent patients, nearly all vaccine-specific clones (304 of 307) were found to be mono-reactive for SARS-CoV-2 spike rather than cross-reactive with common cold coronaviruses.

This clonotype was seen a handful of times. Its antigen is currently not known. No much larger clone exists at a distance of one base, and base qualities are not known. Library method: PCR. DNA from cultured CD4+ T cells was subjected to TCR sequencing with the Oncomine TCR Beta short-read assay at the Johns Hopkins FTIC core. Genomic DNA was extracted from the cultured CD4+ T cells with the QIAamp micro DNA kit. Oncomine TCR Beta libraries from cultured CD4+ T cells were pooled using unique dual indexes and sequenced on an Illumina iSeq 100. Under the source paper's analysis protocol: Non-productive sequences were removed, and CDR3s that did not start with C, did not end with F or W, or were shorter than 7 amino acids were discarded. Antigen-specific clonotypes were identified with the MANAFEST web application by comparing peptide-stimulated wells with reference and other culture wells. For a clone to be called positive, the clone needed an FDR below 0.05, an odds ratio above 5, and a productive frequency above 0.1% in at least two of three replicate wells. A clonotype counted as cross-reactive if it showed significant expansion both in the SARS-CoV-2 spike wells and in at least one common cold coronavirus spike condition. Levenshtein distances (stringdist) and unrooted phylogenetic trees (ape) in R version 3.6.1 were used to assess CDR3 homology. TCRdb took the public reads, trimmed them with fastp at Q25, ran MiXCR for clone calling and kept in-frame beta chains. One record per CDR3 amino acid sequence lists the most common genes and DNA. TCRdb, rather than the study authors, made the V and J calls. The sample table holds 9,000 to 9,500 distinct CDR3 sequences, of which 30% to 35% were seen once. The ten top clones hold about a fifth of the sample.

Spanning cysteine to phenylalanine, the CDR3 consists of 16 amino acids. Kept here is only the CDR3 DNA, which spans 48 bases and is read in frame from base 1. Trimming costs V 5 bases and J 2 bases, and their ends lie 18 bases apart. This specimen's treatment or condition label, per the study, means: roughly 10-day PBMC culture with coronavirus spike peptide pools or control peptides (ViraFEST assay). CD4+ T cells from unexposed donors were collected before the COVID-19 pandemic (2011-2018). The study used the ViraFEST assay, which expanded antigen-specific T cells with peptide pools and then identified expanded clonotypes by TCR sequencing. PBMCs were cultured at 1.5 million to 2 million per well in IMDM supplemented with 5% human AB serum and 8 to 10 IU/ml IL-2, with roughly 9.5 ug/ml peptide pools added. On days 3 and 7, half of the culture medium was replaced with fresh IL-2-containing medium. After less than 12 days of culture, CD4+ T cells were isolated by negative selection using the EasySep CD4+ T cell isolation kit. As cell number allowed, CD4+ T cells from unexposed donors were tested for reactivity to SARS-CoV-2 S and N and to four common cold coronavirus spike pools. Ficoll-Paque Plus gradient centrifugation was used to isolate PBMCs from whole blood, and the isolated PBMCs were then either used fresh or cryopreserved at -140C. Each culture condition was generally run in triplicate wells. The leukapheresis product for the unexposed donors was obtained through commercial purchase.

The sequence joins TRBV12-3 or TRBV12-4 to TRBJ1-2; the D gene is not confidently resolved. Material: CD4+ T cells from blood, cultured in vitro. This TCR derives from a human donor in good health. The CDR3 loop reads CASSGEGTARNYGYTF. The DNA reads TGTGCCAGCAGTGGGGAGGGAACAGCTAGGAACTATGGCTACACCTTC.